The subject of this entry is one T cell receptor beta chain. Germline loops: CDR1 SGHNT, CDR2 YYREEE (reference sequence). The CDR3 is 14 residues long. V lost 0 bases, J lost 6 bases, and 13 bases lay in between. The sample belongs to a study of cytomegalovirus exposure and HLA in healthy donors. Researchers ran the PCR with 60 Vbeta and 13 Jbeta primers. The data were produced by immunoSEQ multiplex PCR, yet TCRdb's version contains in-frame clones alone and is incomplete. The sample carries more than 150,000 clones, around 79% recorded once. The chain carries TRBV5-4 and TRBJ2-7; D perhaps matches TRBD1 (5 bases). Sequenced sample: PBMCs. The TCR originated in a girl aged 10 to 17 in good health and CMV-seropositive. DNA for the CDR3: TGTGCCAGCAGCTTGGTGGGCCAGGGCGGCGAGCAGTACTTC. Encoded protein: CASSLVGQGGEQYF.